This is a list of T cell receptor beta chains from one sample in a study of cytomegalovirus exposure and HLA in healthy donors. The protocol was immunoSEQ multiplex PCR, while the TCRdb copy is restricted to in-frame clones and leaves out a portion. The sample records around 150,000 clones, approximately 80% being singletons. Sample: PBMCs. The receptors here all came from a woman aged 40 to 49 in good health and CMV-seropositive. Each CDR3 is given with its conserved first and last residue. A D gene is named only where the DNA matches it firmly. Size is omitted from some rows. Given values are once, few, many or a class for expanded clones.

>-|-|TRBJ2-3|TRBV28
TGTGCCAGCAGTTTAACCGGTACTAGCACAGATACGCAGTATTTT
CASSLTGTSTDTQYF
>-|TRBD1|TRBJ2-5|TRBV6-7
TGTGCCAGCAGTCCACAGGGGGCGAGGGAGACCCAGTACTTC
CASSPQGARETQYF
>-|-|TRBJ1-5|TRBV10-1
TGCGCCAGCAGTGAAACAGGGTTAGAGGGCAATCAGCCCCAGCATTTT
CASSETGLEGNQPQHF
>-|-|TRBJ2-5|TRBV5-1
TGCGCCAGCAGCTTGGCGGCGGGGGCCCTCCAAGAGACCCAGTACTTC
CASSLAAGALQETQYF
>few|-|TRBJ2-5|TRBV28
TGTGCCAGCAGCCGCGTGGGGATAGACTATCTCTCGGGGACCCAGTACTTC
CASSRVGIDYLSGTQYF
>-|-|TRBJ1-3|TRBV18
TGTGCCAGCTCACCGAAGAGCCGACAGTTCTCTGGAAACACCATATATTTT
CASSPKSRQFSGNTIYF
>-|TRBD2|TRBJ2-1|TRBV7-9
TGTGCCAGCACCGCCGGGACTAGTTCCTACAATGAGCAGTTCTTC
CASTAGTSSYNEQFF
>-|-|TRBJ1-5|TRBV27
TGTGCCAGCAGTCGTCAGACAGGTGCTTATAGCAATCAGCCCCAGCATTTT
CASSRQTGAYSNQPQHF
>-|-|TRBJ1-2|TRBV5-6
TGTGCCAGCAGCTCCCTCGACAAGAGCTCATATGGCTACACCTTC
CASSSLDKSSYGYTF
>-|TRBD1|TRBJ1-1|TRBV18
TGTGCCAGCTCACCAAAGGGGACAGGGGCAGCTTTCTTT
CASSPKGTGAAFF
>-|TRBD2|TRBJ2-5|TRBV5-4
TGTGCCAGCAGACTAGCGGGGGTCCAAGAGACCCAGTACTTC
CASRLAGVQETQYF
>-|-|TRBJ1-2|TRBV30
TGTGCCTGGAGTGTTGGAGGGCGCGGGGGCTACACCTTC
CAWSVGGRGGYTF
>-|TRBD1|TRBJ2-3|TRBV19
TGTGCCAGTAGCCCATGGACAGGGGGAAGCACAGATACGCAGTATTTT
CASSPWTGGSTDTQYF
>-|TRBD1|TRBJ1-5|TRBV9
TGTGCCAGCGGACAGGGGGGACAGCCCCAGCATTTT
CASGQGGQPQHF
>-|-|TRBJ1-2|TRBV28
TGTGCCAGCAGTTTCCGGGGCTATGGCTACACCTTC
CASSFRGYGYTF
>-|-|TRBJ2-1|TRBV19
TGTGCCAGTAGTACGAACGGACAGCTCTCCTACAATGAGCAGTTCTTC
CASSTNGQLSYNEQFF
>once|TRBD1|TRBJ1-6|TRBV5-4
TGTGCCAGCAGCTTTGCACAGGGGGCTATTGGTTCACCCCTCCACTTT
CASSFAQGAIGSPLHF
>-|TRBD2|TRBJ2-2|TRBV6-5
TGTGCCAGCAAAAGTAGCGGGAGTACCGGGGAGCTGTTTTTT
CASKSSGSTGELFF
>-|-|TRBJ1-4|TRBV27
TGTGCCAGCAGGCCTCCAGCAAGCGAGAAACTGTTTTTT
CASRPPASEKLFF
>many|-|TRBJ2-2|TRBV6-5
TGTGCCAGCGGAGTTTTTACCGGGGAGCTGTTTTTT
CASGVFTGELFF
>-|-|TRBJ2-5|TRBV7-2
TGTGCCAGCAGCCCACAAGAGACCCAGTACTTC
CASSPQETQYF
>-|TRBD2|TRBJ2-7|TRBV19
TGTGCCAGTAGTCGCCCTTCGACTAGCGGGAGGGATTCCTACGAGCAGTACTTC
CASSRPSTSGRDSYEQYF
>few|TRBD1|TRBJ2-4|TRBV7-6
TGTGCCAGCAGCGCCGGGACAGGGGGTTCCGTAGACATTCAGTACTTC
CASSAGTGGSVDIQYF
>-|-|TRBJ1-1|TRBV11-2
TGTGCCAGCACCCTTTCGGGAGGGCAAGAAGCTTTCTTT
CASTLSGGQEAFF
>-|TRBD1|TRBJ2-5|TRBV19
TGTGCCAGTACCCTGGGACAGGCGAAGGGTGCGGCCCAGTACTTC
CASTLGQAKGAAQYF
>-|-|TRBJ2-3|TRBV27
TGTGCCAGCAGGGCCATACCTCTGGATACGCAGTATTTT
CASRAIPLDTQYF
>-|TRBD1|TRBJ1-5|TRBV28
TGTGCCAGCAACGGGGACAGGGGGCGTCGTCAGCCCCAGCATTTT
CASNGDRGRRQPQHF
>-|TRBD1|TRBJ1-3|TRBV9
TGTGCCAGCAGCGTGAGACAGGGTTTCGCTGGAAACACCATATATTTT
CASSVRQGFAGNTIYF
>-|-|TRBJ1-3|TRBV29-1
TGCAGCGTTGAAGGGCAGGGAAACACCATATATTTT
CSVEGQGNTIYF
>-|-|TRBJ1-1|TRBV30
TGTGCCTGGAGTGGACAGTTGAACACTGAAGCTTTCTTT
CAWSGQLNTEAFF
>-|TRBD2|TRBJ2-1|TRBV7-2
TGTGCCAGCAGCCGAGGGACTAGCGGGGGGGATGAGCAGTTCTTC
CASSRGTSGGDEQFF
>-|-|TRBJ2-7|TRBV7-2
TGTGCCAGCAGCTTAGCGGGCAGGGCCCACGAGCAGTACTTC
CASSLAGRAHEQYF
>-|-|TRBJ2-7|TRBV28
TGTGCCAGCAGCCCGACAGTATACGAGCAGTACTTC
CASSPTVYEQYF
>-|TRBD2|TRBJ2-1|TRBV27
TGTGCCAGCAGTTTAATGACCCTAGCGGGATTTAACAATGAGCAGTTCTTC
CASSLMTLAGFNNEQFF
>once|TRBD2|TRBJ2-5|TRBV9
TGTGCCAGCAGCGTAGCCCCAGGGACTAGCGGCCAAGAGACCCAGTACTTC
CASSVAPGTSGQETQYF
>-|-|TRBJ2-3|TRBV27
TGTGCCAGCAGTTTACAGCTAGCGCGGGATACGCAGTATTTT
CASSLQLARDTQYF
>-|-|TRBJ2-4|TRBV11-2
TGTGCCAGCAGCTTAGTAGGGGACAAAAACATTCAGTACTTC
CASSLVGDKNIQYF
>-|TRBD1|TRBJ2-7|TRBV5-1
TGCGCCAGCAGCTTGGGACAGGGTGGCGGCGAGCAGTACTTC
CASSLGQGGGEQYF
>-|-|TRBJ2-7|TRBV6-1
TGTGCCAGCAGTGAAGGGGGCGGCAGGCTCTTCCACGACGAGCAGTACTTC
CASSEGGGRLFHDEQYF
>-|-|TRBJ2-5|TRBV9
TGTGCCAGCAGCGTACAGGGCAGGGGAATTCAAGAGACCCAGTACTTC
CASSVQGRGIQETQYF
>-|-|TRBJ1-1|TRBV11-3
TGTGCCAGCAGCTCGGGGGGTAACACTGAAGCTTTCTTT
CASSSGGNTEAFF
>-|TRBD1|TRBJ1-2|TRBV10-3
TGTGCCATCAAGGCCGGGACAGGGACGGTTAACTATGGCTACACCTTC
CAIKAGTGTVNYGYTF
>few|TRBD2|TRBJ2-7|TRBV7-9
TGTGCCAGCAGCTTATCAGCGGGAGGTTTCTACGAGCAGTACTTC
CASSLSAGGFYEQYF
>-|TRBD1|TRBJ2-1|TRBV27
TGTGCCTCCGGGACAGGGTGGGATGAGCAGTTCTTC
CASGTGWDEQFF
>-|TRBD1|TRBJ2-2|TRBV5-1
TGCGCCAGCCATGATACAGGGGGCGCCGGCGGGGAGCTGTTTTTT
CASHDTGGAGGELFF
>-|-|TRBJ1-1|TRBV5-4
TGTGCCAGCAGTATACAGGGTACCACTGAAGCTTTCTTT
CASSIQGTTEAFF
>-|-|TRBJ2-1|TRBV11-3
TGTGCCAGCAGCTCGCTAGCGAGAGACAATGAGCAGTTCTTC
CASSSLARDNEQFF
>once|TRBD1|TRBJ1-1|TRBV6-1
TGTGCCAGCAGCCGACAGGGTGTTAACACTGAAGCTTTCTTT
CASSRQGVNTEAFF
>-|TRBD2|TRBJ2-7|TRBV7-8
TGTGCCAGCAGCTTCCACCGGGAGGCCGAGCAGTACTTC
CASSFHREAEQYF
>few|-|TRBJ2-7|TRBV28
TGTGCCAGCAGACCTCCGGGACAAACCCGGGAGCAGTACTTC
CASRPPGQTREQYF
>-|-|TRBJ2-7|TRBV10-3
TGTGCCATCAAGGCCCCAGGGGAATCCTACGAGCAGTACTTC
CAIKAPGESYEQYF
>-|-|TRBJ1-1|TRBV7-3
TGTGCCAGCAGCCCCGAGATGAACACTGAAGCTTTCTTT
CASSPEMNTEAFF